The 21 T cell receptor beta chains below were found in one sample sequenced in a study of tumor-infiltrating lymphocytes in primary liver carcinoma. TCR beta cDNA was prepared out of 500 ng total RNA by means of a constant-region primer. It was through three nested multiplex PCR rounds of slightly modified ARM-PCR that TCR beta libraries arose. Use of TRBV1-TRBV30 forward primers with a C-beta reverse primer characterized the first two PCR rounds, which lasted roughly 9 cycles each. TCRdb used MiXCR to reprocess the multiplex PCR reads, holding one entry per CDR3 protein. Of about 310,000 distinct CDR3 sequences listed, approximately 60% are singletons. RNA isolated from unsorted whole blood supplied the blood RNA, with germline DNA also extracted. The specimen was peripheral blood. Every receptor here comes from a man aged 40-50 years with primary liver carcinoma and hepatitis B virus infection.

J is TRBJ2-7 and V is TRBV11-2; 12 nucleotides agree with TRBD2. The CDR3 is made up of 19 amino acids. V lost 5 bases and J lost 12; bases outside the gene matches: 26. CDR1 is SGHAT, CDR2 FQNNGV, per germline. CDR3 sequence (DNA): TGTGCCAGCAGCCCTGTGAGGAGGAGTAGAGGACTAGCGGGGTACGATCGGTACTTC. Its protein product is CASSPVRRSRGLAGYDRYF. Full variable domain (remainder filled in from reference TRBV11-2 and TRBJ2-7): EAGVAQSPRYKIIEKRQSVAFWCNPISGHATLYWYQQILGQGPKLLIQFQNNGVVDDSQLPKDRFSAERLKGVDSTLKIQPAKLEDSAVYLCASSPVRRSRGLAGYDRYFGPGTRLTVT.

Concerning this clonotype itself: An end of the junction differs from the germline gene, which may be a read error. In DNA form, the CDR3 reads TGCGCCAACAGCCAACGCCCCTCTGGGACTAGCGGGTCTGAGCAGTTCTTC. The encoded protein is CANSQRPSGTSGSEQFF. The rearrangement joins TRBV4-3 to TRBJ2-1, with TRBD2 identical over 12 bases. Germline V gene lookup returns CDR1 LGHNA and CDR2 YSLEER. This CDR3 region has 17 residues.

Concerning this clonotype: It may be a read error: a sequence one base away is much more abundant. The chain is built from TRBV6-1 and TRBJ1-5; no definite D call. The ends were cut back, 11 bases at V and 3 bases at J, with 14 bases in the middle. CDR3 length: 13 amino acids. Germline CDR1 and CDR2: MNHNS and SASEGT. In DNA form, the CDR3 reads TGTGCCGCGTCCCAGGTGATCAATCAGCCCCAGCATTTT. It translates to CAASQVINQPQHF.

J is TRBJ1-4 and V is TRBV12-3 or TRBV12-4; D perhaps matches TRBD1 (6 bases). The CDR3 runs to 13 residues. The ends were cut back, 2 bases at V and 7 bases at J, with 8 bases in the middle. The CDR3 protein is CASSLTGTEKLFF. The CDR3 region has the DNA TGTGCCAGCAGTTTAACAGGGACTGAAAAACTGTTTTTT.

Comment on this clonotype: Relative to the germline gene, one junction end is altered; a read error may explain this. The chain carries TRBV4-1 and TRBJ2-7; 10 nucleotides agree with TRBD1. The CDR3 is 14 residues long. The germline CDR1 and CDR2 sequences are MGHRA and YSYEKL. CDR3 residues: CASSQPGQGYEHYF. The CDR3 DNA is TGCGCCAGCAGCCAACCGGGACAGGGGTACGAGCACTACTTC.

The gene calls are TRBV7-2 and TRBJ2-1; tentative D call: TRBD1 (5 bases). CDR1 and CDR2 from the germline V gene are SGHTA and FQGNSA. The V gene lost 1 base and the J gene lost 7 bases, with 11 bases spanning the gap. The CDR3 is 14 amino acids. The CDR3 DNA reads TGTGCCAGCAGCTTAGTAAATGCAGGGAATGAGCAGTTCTTC. Translation: CASSLVNAGNEQFF.

The table lists this clonotype with a few counts. This chain links TRBV5-1 with TRBJ1-1, with D perhaps matching TRBD1 (6 bases). The germline CDR1 and CDR2 sequences are SGHRS and YFSETQ. The CDR3 is 12 residues long. V lost 4 bases and J 5 bases, leaving 9 bases between the germline ends. In DNA form, the CDR3 reads TGCGCCAGCAGCGGGGACAATACTGAAGCTTTCTTT. Amino acids: CASSGDNTEAFF.

This clonotype was observed many times. The rearrangement uses TRBV6-2 or TRBV6-3 and TRBJ2-7; TRBD1 aligns across 7 bases. This CDR3 is 17 amino acids long. Looked up from germline, CDR1 is MNHEY and CDR2 is SVGEGT. The V segment lost 6 bases and the J segment 1 base; nucleotides outside the gene matches: 15. In DNA form, the CDR3 reads TGTGCCAGCAGGCACCCTCTCCTCCGGGACAGTTCCTACGAGCAGTACTTC. Translating gives CASRHPLLRDSSYEQYF.

The genes are TRBV24-1 and TRBJ2-3; no clear D gene. CDR1 is KGHDR, CDR2 SFDVKD, per germline. With 4 bases removed from V and 2 bases from J, the gap between germline ends came to 12 bases. This CDR3 comprises 15 residues. The CDR3 loop reads CATSDTSVHTDTQYF. As DNA, the CDR3 is TGTGCCACCAGTGACACATCAGTACACACAGATACGCAGTATTTT.

This clonotype was detected once. A junction end diverges from the germline sequence, so it may reflect a read error. The chain links TRBV5-4 to TRBJ2-7; 8 bases fit TRBD2. The length of the CDR3 is 14 residues. From germline, CDR1 is SGHNT and CDR2 YYREEE (reference sequence). The CDR3 DNA sequence: TGTGTCAGCAGACTCAGGACTAGCAGCTACGAGCAGTACTTC. Its translation is CVSRLRTSSYEQYF.

This clonotype has just one count. The chain carries TRBV7-8 and TRBJ2-1, with 10 nucleotides matching TRBD2. Germline V lookup: CDR1 SGHVS, CDR2 FQNEAQ. V was pared by 4 bases and J by 6 bases, with 6 bases of the junction left unmatched. This CDR3 contains 15 residues. This chain's CDR3 is CASSSIAGGCNEQFF. The CDR3 region has the DNA TGTGCCAGCAGCTCCATAGCGGGAGGCTGCAATGAGCAGTTCTTC.

The chain links TRBV7-9 to TRBJ1-1; D is undetermined. With 5 bases removed from V and 7 bases from J, the gap between germline ends came to 11 bases. Germline values: CDR1 SEHNR, CDR2 FQNEAQ (reference sequence). The length of the CDR3 is 12 residues. The CDR3 protein is CASSPARNEAFF. In DNA form, the CDR3 reads TGTGCCAGCAGCCCCGCCAGGAATGAAGCTTTCTTT.

There are many counts of this clonotype. V is TRBV7-8 and J is TRBJ2-1; 7 bases agree with TRBD2. V dropped 8 bases and J dropped 5; count of bases not matched to a gene: 12. Germline lookup yields CDR1 SGHVS and CDR2 FQNEAQ. The CDR3 is made up of 15 amino acids. The chain's CDR3 is CASSPSGMGDNEQFF. The CDR3, as DNA: TGTGCCAGCTCTCCCAGCGGGATGGGCGACAATGAGCAGTTCTTC.

The rearrangement links TRBV2 to TRBJ1-4; D remains ambiguous. The CDR3 totals 13 residues. Between the trimmed V and J ends, which lost 10 bases and 2 bases, there was a span of 11 bases. Germline CDR1 and CDR2: SNHLY and FYNNEI. CDR3 coding DNA: TGTGCCATCGCGGGGAGGACTAATGAAAAACTGTTTTTT. Protein: CAIAGRTNEKLFF.

The chain recombines TRBV7-9 with TRBJ2-1; no reliable D call. CDR1 SEHNR and CDR2 FQNEAQ come from the germline V gene (reference sequence). Trimming removed 3 bases at V and 10 bases at J, with 10 bases between. This CDR3 has 12 residues. Here the CDR3 reads CASSFVEDEQFF. The CDR3, as DNA: TGTGCCAGCAGCTTTGTAGAAGACGAGCAGTTCTTC.

To note about this clonotype: Since a much larger clone is just one base distant, this may be a read error. The final CDR3 position lacks the conserved phenylalanine or tryptophan, pointing to a likely read error. The chain carries TRBV10-2 and TRBJ2-7; D remains ambiguous. V dropped 0 bases and J dropped 8 bases, with 11 bases sitting between them. Per germline, CDR1 WSHSY and CDR2 SAAADI. CDR3 length: 13 residues. The CDR3 DNA sequence: TGCGCCAGCAGTGAGTCTGTGAAGGCTCAGCAGTACTCC. It yields the protein CASSESVKAQQYS.

With regard to this clonotype: It may be a read error: a sequence one base away is much more abundant. The rearrangement joins TRBV12-3 or TRBV12-4 to TRBJ2-1; D is perhaps TRBD2 (6 bases). The CDR3 is 15 residues long. The V end was cut by 8 bases, the J end by 4 bases, with 18 bases between. The CDR3 reads CASRVRGLLYNEQFF. For the CDR3, the DNA is TGTGCCAGCCGAGTGAGGGGACTCTTGTACAATGAGCAGTTCTTC.

About this clonotype itself: This sequence may be a read error, since a much larger clone differs from it by one base. The V call is TRBV4-1, the J call TRBJ2-3, with D perhaps TRBD2 (5 bases). Trimming took 0 bases from V and 8 from J, leaving 15 bases between them. The CDR3 is made up of 15 amino acids. Germline V gene data show CDR1 as MGHRA and CDR2 as YSYEKL. CDR3 sequence reads: CASSQDSWERATQYF. In DNA, the CDR3 is TGCGCCAGCAGCCAAGATTCGTGGGAGCGAGCTACGCAGTATTTT.

The V gene is TRBV5-1, the J gene TRBJ1-1; tentative D call: TRBD1 (5 bases). From germline, CDR1 is SGHRS and CDR2 YFSETQ. CDR3 length: 16 amino acids. With 4 bases removed from V and 1 base from J, the gap between germline ends came to 17 bases. CDR3 coding DNA: TGCGCCAGCAGCGGGGGACTATCATTCCGGAACACTGAAGCTTTCTTT. This encodes CASSGGLSFRNTEAFF.

On this clonotype: Relative to the germline gene, one junction end is altered; a read error may explain this. In nucleotides, the CDR3 is TGTGTCAGCAGTGAACGCGGGAAATCACTAGATCAGCCCCAGCATTTT. Encoded protein: CVSSERGKSLDQPQHF. The rearrangement joins TRBV6-1 to TRBJ1-5; D is undetermined. CDR1 is MNHNS, CDR2 SASEGT, per germline. This CDR3 has 16 amino acids.

With regard to this clonotype: A read error may explain this, as a much larger clone is one base away. The rearrangement uses TRBV29-1 and TRBJ2-5, with D perhaps matching TRBD2 (5 bases). The CDR3 consists of 12 residues. The germline V gene has CDR1 SQVTM and CDR2 ANQGSEA. This CDR3 reads CSGEDRGETQYF. The DNA for the CDR3 is TGCAGCGGTGAAGATAGAGGGGAGACCCAGTACTTC.